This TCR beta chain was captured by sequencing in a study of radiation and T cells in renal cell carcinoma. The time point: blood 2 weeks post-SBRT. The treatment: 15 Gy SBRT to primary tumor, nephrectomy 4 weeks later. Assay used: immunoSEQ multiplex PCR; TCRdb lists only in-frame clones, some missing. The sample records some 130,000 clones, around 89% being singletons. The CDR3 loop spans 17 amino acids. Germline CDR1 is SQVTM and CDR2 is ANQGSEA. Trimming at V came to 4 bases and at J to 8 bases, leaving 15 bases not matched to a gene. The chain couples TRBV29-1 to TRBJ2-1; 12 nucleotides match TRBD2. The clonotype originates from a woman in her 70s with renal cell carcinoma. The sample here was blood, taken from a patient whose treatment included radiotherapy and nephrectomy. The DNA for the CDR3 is TGCAGCGTTGTGTTGGCTAGCGGGGGGGCCGGGCGCTATGAGCAGTTCTTC. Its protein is CSVVLASGGAGRYEQFF.